This T cell receptor (beta chain) was observed in a study of CD8 T cells in ankylosing spondylitis. Whole-study findings and limits: Some of the motif variants had earlier been found in reactive arthritis patients' fluid and blood. Within ankylosing spondylitis blood, a TCR beta motif made up of eight highly homologous variants appeared to be characteristic. The authors reported significant enrichment of disease-linked clones in matched ankylosing spondylitis synovial fluid.

TCRdb re-analysed the 5' RACE reads in MiXCR, keeping a single row per CDR3 protein. The table records 200,000 to 300,000 distinct CDR3 sequences, about 11% of them present only once. This clonotype was seen a few times. Antigen unknown. V was trimmed by 6 bases and J by 7 bases, leaving 13 bases between them. The CDR3 runs to 13 residues. Looked up from germline, CDR1 is SQVTM and CDR2 is ANQGSEA. The source material was blood, either unsorted or a sorted T cell fraction (not recorded which). The chain uses TRBV29-1 and TRBJ1-6, with D hard to call. The receptor comes from a male donor with ankylosing spondylitis or in good health (not recorded which). The CDR3: CSVGNSINSPLHF. CDR3 DNA: TGCAGCGTCGGAAACAGCATCAATTCACCCCTCCACTTT.